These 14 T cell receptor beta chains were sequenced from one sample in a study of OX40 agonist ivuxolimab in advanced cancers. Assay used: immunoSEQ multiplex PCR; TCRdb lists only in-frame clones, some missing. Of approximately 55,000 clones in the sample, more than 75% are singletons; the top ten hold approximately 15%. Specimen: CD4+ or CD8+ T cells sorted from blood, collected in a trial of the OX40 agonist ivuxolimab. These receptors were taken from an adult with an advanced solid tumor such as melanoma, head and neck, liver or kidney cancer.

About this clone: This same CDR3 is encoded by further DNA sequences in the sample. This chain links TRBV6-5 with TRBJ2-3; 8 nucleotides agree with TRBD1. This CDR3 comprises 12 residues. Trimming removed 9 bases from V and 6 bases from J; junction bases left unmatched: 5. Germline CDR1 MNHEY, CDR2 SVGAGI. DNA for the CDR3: TGTGCCAGTCAGGACAGGGCGGATACGCAGTATTTT. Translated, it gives CASQDRADTQYF.

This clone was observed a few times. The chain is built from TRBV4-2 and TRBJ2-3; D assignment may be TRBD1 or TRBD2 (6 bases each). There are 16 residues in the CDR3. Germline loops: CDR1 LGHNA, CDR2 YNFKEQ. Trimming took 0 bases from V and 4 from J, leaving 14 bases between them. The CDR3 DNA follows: TGTGCCAGCAGCCAAGAATCGGGGGCTGGGGCAGATACGCAGTATTTT. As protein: CASSQESGAGADTQYF.

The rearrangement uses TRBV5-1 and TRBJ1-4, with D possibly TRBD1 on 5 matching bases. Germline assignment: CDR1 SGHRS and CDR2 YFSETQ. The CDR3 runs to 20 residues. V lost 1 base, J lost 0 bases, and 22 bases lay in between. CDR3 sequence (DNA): TGCGCCAGCAGCTTGTTCACCCGGACGAGGGGAGGGTCAACTAATGAAAAACTGTTTTTT. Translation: CASSLFTRTRGGSTNEKLFF.

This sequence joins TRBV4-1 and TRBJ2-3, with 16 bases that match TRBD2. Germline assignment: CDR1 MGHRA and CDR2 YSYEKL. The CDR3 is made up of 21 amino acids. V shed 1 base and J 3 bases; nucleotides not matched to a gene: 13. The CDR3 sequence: CASSQAPGLAGGYRRTDTQYF. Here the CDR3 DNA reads TGCGCCAGCAGCCAAGCACCGGGACTAGCGGGAGGGTACCGCAGGACAGATACGCAGTATTTT.

In nucleotides, the CDR3 is TGTGCCAGCAGCTTAGGAGGGGCGTATGGAAACACCATATATTTT. Translation: CASSLGGAYGNTIYF. The rearrangement uses TRBV11-2 and TRBJ1-3, with D tentatively TRBD1 (5 bases). Germline assignment: CDR1 SGHAT and CDR2 FQNNGV. The CDR3 has 15 amino acids. Deletions cut 1 base from V and 3 bases from J, with 10 bases between.

The CDR3 sequence: CASRRGSSGANVLTF. Written as DNA, the CDR3 is TGTGCCAGCCGTAGGGGGTCCTCTGGGGCCAACGTCCTGACTTTC. The rearrangement joins TRBV7-2 to TRBJ2-6; a weak D match, TRBD1 (6 bases). The CDR3 spans 15 residues. Germline values: CDR1 SGHTA, CDR2 FQGNSA. Trimming took off 8 bases at V and 0 bases at J, with 11 bases between the two ends.

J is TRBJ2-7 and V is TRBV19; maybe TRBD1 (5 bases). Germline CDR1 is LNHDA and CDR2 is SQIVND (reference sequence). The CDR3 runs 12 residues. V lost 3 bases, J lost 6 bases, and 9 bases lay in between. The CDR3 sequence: CASSISRGEQYF. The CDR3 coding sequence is TGTGCCAGTAGTATCTCAAGGGGCGAGCAGTACTTC.

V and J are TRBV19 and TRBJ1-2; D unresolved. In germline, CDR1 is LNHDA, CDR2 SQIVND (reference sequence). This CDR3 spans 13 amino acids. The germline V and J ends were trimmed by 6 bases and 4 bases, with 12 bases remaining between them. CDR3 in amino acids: CASSPGGSYGYTF. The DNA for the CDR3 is TGTGCCAGTAGCCCCGGAGGTAGCTATGGCTACACCTTC.

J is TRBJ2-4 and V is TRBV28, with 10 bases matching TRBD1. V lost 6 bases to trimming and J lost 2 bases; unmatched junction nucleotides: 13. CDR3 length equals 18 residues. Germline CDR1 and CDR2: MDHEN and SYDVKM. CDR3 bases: TGTGCCAGCAGCCAATTCCGCCGGGACAGGGGATCCAAAAACATTCAGTACTTC. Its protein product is CASSQFRRDRGSKNIQYF.

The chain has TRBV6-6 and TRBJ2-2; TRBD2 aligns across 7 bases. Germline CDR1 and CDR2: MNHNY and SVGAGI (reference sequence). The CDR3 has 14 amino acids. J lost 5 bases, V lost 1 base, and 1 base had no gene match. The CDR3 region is CASSYYGGTGELFF. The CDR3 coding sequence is TGTGCCAGCAGTTACTACGGGGGGACCGGGGAGCTGTTTTTT.

CDR3: CASSFTQLAKNIQYF. DNA of the CDR3: TGTGCCAGCAGCTTTACCCAGTTAGCCAAAAACATTCAGTACTTC. This chain connects TRBV7-2 to TRBJ2-4, with unresolved D. This CDR3 is built from 15 residues. The germline V and J ends were trimmed by 3 bases and 0 bases, with 9 bases remaining between them. The germline V gene has CDR1 SGHTA and CDR2 FQGNSA.

CDR3 DNA: TGTGCCAGCAGCTTAGCCTCCCCCTCGAACAGCCTATTCACAGATACGCAGTATTTT. Encoded protein: CASSLASPSNSLFTDTQYF. The chain combines TRBV7-8 with TRBJ2-3; D is undetermined. Trimming took 0 bases from V and 2 from J, leaving 21 bases between them. The CDR3 loop spans 19 amino acids. Germline-derived CDR1 and CDR2 are SGHVS and FQNEAQ.

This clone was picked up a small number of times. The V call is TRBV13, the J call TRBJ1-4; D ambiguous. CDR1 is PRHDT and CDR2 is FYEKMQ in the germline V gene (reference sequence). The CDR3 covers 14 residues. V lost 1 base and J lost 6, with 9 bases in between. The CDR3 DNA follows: TGTGCCAGCAGCTTAGTCGGAGTAGATGAAAAACTGTTTTTT. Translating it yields CASSLVGVDEKLFF.

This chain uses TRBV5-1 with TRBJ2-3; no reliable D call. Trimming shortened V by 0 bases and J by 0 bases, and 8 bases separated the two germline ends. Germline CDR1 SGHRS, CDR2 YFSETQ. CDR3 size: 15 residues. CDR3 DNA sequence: TGCGCCAGCAGCTTGGGTTTCATGAGCACAGATACGCAGTATTTT. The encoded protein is CASSLGFMSTDTQYF.